The clone carrying this T cell receptor beta chain was recorded at least ten times. The sample is drawn from a study of T cells in Graves' hyperthyroidism and ophthalmopathy. Trimming at V came to 6 bases and at J to 0 bases, leaving 17 bases not matched to a gene. The CDR3 extends over 19 amino acids. CDR1 and CDR2 from the germline V gene are SQVTM and ANQGSEA. There were TCR beta CDR3 regions amplified from RNA transcripts. The study used the HTBI primer set for a first-round RT-PCR of the TCR CDR3. TCRdb fed the multiplex PCR reads into MiXCR, producing one record per CDR3 protein. In the table there are 750,000 to 900,000 distinct CDR3 sequences, more than 30% of which are singletons.

The sequencing sample was made of blood. V usage is TRBV29-1 and J usage is TRBJ2-6, with 7 nucleotides matching TRBD1. The TCR originated in a man between 18 and 35 years old with Graves' hyperthyroidism. This chain's CDR3 is CSVPTTDRELFSGANVLTF. The DNA of the CDR3 is TGCAGCGTCCCCACGACCGACAGGGAGTTATTCTCTGGGGCCAACGTCCTGACTTTC.